The 19 T cell receptor beta chains listed next were all sequenced from one sample in a study of cytomegalovirus exposure and HLA in healthy donors (TCRdb year 2017). Libraries were made using the immunoSEQ multiplex PCR assay. For the multiplex PCR, a mixture combining 60 forward primers for TCR Vbeta segments and 13 reverse primers for TCR Jbeta segments was used. This is the immuneACCESS table as TCRdb keeps it, with only in-frame sequences that have V and J called. A part of the clones is gone; compared with another copy, unresolved V genes explain less than half, and the rest is unexplained. This sample comprises roughly 120,000 clones, more than 8% of them detected only once. The top ten hold 4.5% to 5.5% of the sample. What was sequenced was PBMCs. The receptors shown here come from a man aged 35 to 55 in good health and CMV-seronegative.

The genes are TRBV28 and TRBJ2-2, with 11 bases matching TRBD2. V shed 3 bases and J 0 bases; nucleotides not matched to a gene: 9. The CDR3 is 19 residues long. Germline CDR1 reads MDHEN; CDR2 reads SYDVKM. DNA for the CDR3: TGTGCCAGCAGTTTCATTTCTAGCGGGGGGTCTACGAACACCGGGGAGCTGTTTTTT. It is translated as CASSFISSGGSTNTGELFF.

There are a few counts of this clone. This sequence joins TRBV27 and TRBJ1-2, with TRBD1 as a possible D gene (5 bases). The CDR3 runs to 13 residues. Germline-derived CDR1 and CDR2 are MNHEY and SMNVEV (reference sequence). Trimming shortened V by 0 bases and J by 8 bases, and 10 bases separated the two germline ends. The CDR3 loop is CASSLSSGLGYTF. Here the CDR3 DNA reads TGTGCCAGCAGTTTATCGTCAGGGCTCGGCTACACCTTC.

The V call is TRBV19, the J call TRBJ1-2; no clear D gene. This CDR3 is built from 14 residues. V was pared by 3 bases and J by 4 bases, with 12 bases between. The germline gives CDR1 LNHDA, CDR2 SQIVND (reference sequence). The CDR3 region is CASSIRARGYGYTF. The CDR3 DNA reads as TGTGCCAGTAGTATCCGGGCCCGGGGCTATGGCTACACCTTC.

The sample holds a few counts of this clone. This sequence joins TRBV7-8 and TRBJ1-1, with 8 bases lining up with TRBD1. Germline V gives CDR1 SGHVS, CDR2 FQNEAQ. The ends lost 4 bases at V and 1 base at J; junction bases unmatched: 8. CDR3 length equals 16 residues. CDR3 in DNA: TGTGCCAGCAGCTCCAGAAGGACAGGGTGGAACACTGAAGCTTTCTTT. The encoded protein is CASSSRRTGWNTEAFF.

The chain employs TRBV28 and TRBJ2-1; D is possibly TRBD2 (6 bases). Germline V gene data show CDR1 as MDHEN and CDR2 as SYDVKM. The CDR3 loop spans 14 amino acids. Deletions cut 3 bases from V and 5 bases from J, with 11 bases between. The CDR3 protein is CASSLGGAHNEQFF. CDR3 DNA sequence: TGTGCCAGCAGTTTGGGGGGAGCTCACAATGAGCAGTTCTTC.

The table lists this clone with a few counts. The chain recombines TRBV4-2 with TRBJ2-6; 7 bases line up with TRBD1. Germline-derived CDR1 and CDR2 are LGHNA and YNFKEQ. V lost 4 bases and J lost 0; bases outside the gene matches: 12. The CDR3 covers 19 residues. CDR3 protein: CASSPIPDRISSGANVLTF. The DNA of the CDR3 is TGTGCCAGCAGCCCAATCCCGGACAGGATTTCCTCTGGGGCCAACGTCCTGACTTTC.

The chain recombines TRBV14 with TRBJ2-7, with TRBD2 matching 7 bases. CDR3 length: 14 residues. V shed 5 bases, J shed 9 bases, and the junction held 13 bases outside the gene matches. Germline CDR1 SGHDN, CDR2 FVKESK. The CDR3 nucleotides are TGTGCCAGCAGCTCTGGCGGGGGAGTACGAGTGCAGTACTTC. Protein product: CASSSGGGVRVQYF.

This clone was detected only a few times. The chain is built from TRBV4-1 and TRBJ1-3; tentatively, D is TRBD1 (5 bases). V was trimmed by 2 bases and J by 8 bases, leaving 16 bases between them. This CDR3 contains 15 residues. Germline lookup yields CDR1 MGHRA and CDR2 YSYEKL. The CDR3 here is CASSQLMVGRDTIYF. As DNA, the CDR3 is TGCGCCAGCAGCCAATTGATGGTCGGCAGGGACACCATATATTTT.

This chain uses TRBV4-3 with TRBJ2-7; 9 bases are shared with TRBD1. After removal of 0 bases from V and 2 bases from J, the junction contained 8 bases not matched to a gene. This CDR3 region has 17 residues. Germline CDR1 and CDR2: LGHNA and YSLEER. The CDR3 nucleotides are TGCGCCAGCAGCCAAGATCCGTCCGGACAGGGGACCTACGAGCAGTACTTC. It specifies CASSQDPSGQGTYEQYF.

This chain connects TRBV25-1 to TRBJ2-2; 9 bases fit TRBD1. CDR1 MGHDK and CDR2 SYGVNS come from the germline V gene. J gave up 7 bases and V 4 bases, and 10 bases lay outside the gene matches. The CDR3 extends over 16 amino acids. The CDR3 DNA reads as TGTGCCAGCAGTGCAGCCGGGACAGGGCTCATCGGGGAGCTGTTTTTT. Amino acid sequence: CASSAAGTGLIGELFF.

V and J are TRBV19 and TRBJ1-1; 7 positions agree with TRBD1. The V segment lost 5 bases and the J segment 8 bases; nucleotides outside the gene matches: 11. There are 14 residues in the CDR3. Germline loops: CDR1 LNHDA, CDR2 SQIVND (reference sequence). The CDR3 is CASSVRQGRVEAFF. For the CDR3, the DNA is TGTGCCAGTAGTGTTCGACAGGGAAGGGTAGAAGCTTTCTTT.

This clone showed up just a few times. V gene TRBV6-5 combines with J gene TRBJ1-5, with D unclear. Germline loops: CDR1 MNHEY, CDR2 SVGAGI. This CDR3 has 13 amino acids. The V end lost 3 bases, the J end lost 2 bases, and 5 bases lay between the germline ends. CDR3 sequence: CASSYGGNQPQHF. CDR3 in DNA: TGTGCCAGCAGTTATGGAGGCAATCAGCCCCAGCATTTT.

There are a few counts of this clone. The chain uses TRBV5-1 and TRBJ1-1; the match to TRBD1 covers 11 bases. With V trimmed by 4 bases and J by 5 bases, 4 bases remained unmatched. Germline V gives CDR1 SGHRS, CDR2 YFSETQ. The CDR3 sequence is 14 residues long. The CDR3 protein is CASSQGQGGTEAFF. The CDR3 DNA reads TGCGCCAGCAGCCAGGGACAGGGGGGGACTGAAGCTTTCTTT.

This clone was seen a few times. J is TRBJ1-4 and V is TRBV7-9; no definite D call. The CDR3 covers 15 residues. Trimming shortened V by 5 bases and J by 3 bases, and 13 bases separated the two germline ends. Germline V gene lookup returns CDR1 SEHNR and CDR2 FQNEAQ (reference sequence). The CDR3 nucleotides are TGTGCCAGCAGCGCAATCCGGGGAGCTAATGAAAAACTGTTTTTT. As protein: CASSAIRGANEKLFF. Looking up the rest from reference TRBV7-9 and TRBJ1-4 gives the full variable domain: DTGVSQNPRHKITKRGQNVTFRCDPISEHNRLYWYRQTLGQGPEFLTYFQNEAQLEKSRLLSDRFSAERPKGSFSTLEIQRTEQGDSAMYLCASSAIRGANEKLFFGSGTQLSVL.

This clone was seen a few times. Germline and junction disagree at one end, which may indicate a read error. Other DNA sequences in this specimen translate into the identical CDR3. V usage is TRBV2 and J usage is TRBJ1-2; 12 nucleotides match TRBD1. The CDR3 runs to 14 residues. Germline CDR1 and CDR2: SNHLY and FYNNEI. The CDR3 DNA sequence: TGTGCCAGCTTTGGGACAGGGGGCCCTTTTGGCTATACCTTC. The encoded protein is CASFGTGGPFGYTF.

The chain couples TRBV4-1 to TRBJ2-3; D possibly corresponds to TRBD2 (6 bases). Germline CDR1 and CDR2: MGHRA and YSYEKL. V was trimmed by 3 bases and J by 6 bases, leaving 10 bases between them. The CDR3 contains 13 residues. Here the CDR3 DNA reads TGCGCCAGCAGCCACCCCCGGGGGGATACGCAGTATTTT. Protein product: CASSHPRGDTQYF.

This clone was counted between two and nine times. The CDR3 protein is CASSFLAGQETQYF. CDR3 bases: TGTGCCAGCAGTTTCCTGGCAGGACAAGAGACCCAGTACTTC. The V and J genes are TRBV28 and TRBJ2-5; D is unresolved. V lost 3 bases, J lost 2 bases, and 10 bases lay in between. Germline V lookup: CDR1 MDHEN, CDR2 SYDVKM. The CDR3 spans 14 residues.

On this clone itself: Other nucleotide sequences from this sample produce the same CDR3. This sequence joins TRBV7-2 and TRBJ1-2; D is unclear. The germline gives CDR1 SGHTA, CDR2 FQGNSA. Trimming removed 5 bases from V and 8 bases from J, with 15 bases in between. The CDR3 runs 13 residues. The DNA for the CDR3 is TGTGCCAGCAGCCTTGCGGGGTCGGGCGGCTACACCTTC. It is translated as CASSLAGSGGYTF.

Comment on this clone: One junction end does not reproduce the germline sequence, and a read error may be involved. This chain uses TRBV6-4 with TRBJ2-3; 8 bases fit TRBD2. This CDR3 spans 15 amino acids. Germline CDR1 is MRHNA and CDR2 is SNTAGT. Written as DNA, the CDR3 is TGTGCCAGCAGTGACTCAGACGGGGGGGCAGATACGCCGTATTTT. Its translation: CASSDSDGGADTPYF.